This passage covers 26 T cell receptor beta chains from one sample sequenced in a study of cytomegalovirus exposure and HLA in healthy donors. 13 Jbeta primers and 60 Vbeta primers were used for the PCR. Method: immunoSEQ multiplex PCR; TCRdb's copy keeps in-frame clones and lacks some. The table includes about 130,000 clones, around 74% detected once. The sequenced material came from PBMCs. These receptors originate from a woman between 50 and 59 years old in good health and CMV-seropositive.

Only one count was recorded for this clone. The chain recombines TRBV29-1 with TRBJ2-5, with 8 bases identical to TRBD2. The CDR3 runs 14 residues. Germline assignment: CDR1 SQVTM and CDR2 ANQGSEA. Trimming removed 6 bases from V and 5 bases from J; junction bases left unmatched: 11. DNA for the CDR3: TGCAGCGTCCCCCAGAGCGGGGGCTGGGAGACCCAGTACTTC. Protein product: CSVPQSGGWETQYF.

This chain joins TRBV5-1 and TRBJ2-1, with 12 bases identical to TRBD2. Germline CDR1 is SGHRS and CDR2 is YFSETQ. The CDR3 runs to 17 residues. The junction had 9 bases not matched to a gene; V was cut back by 0 bases and J by 8 bases. The CDR3 sequence is CASSLARASGGAHEQFF. Written as DNA, the CDR3 is TGCGCCAGCAGCTTGGCCAGAGCTAGCGGGGGGGCCCATGAGCAGTTCTTC.

The V call is TRBV5-1, the J call TRBJ2-1; 7 positions match TRBD1. The CDR3 runs to 15 residues. The V gene end was trimmed by 0 bases and the J gene end by 6 bases; junction bases not matched to a gene: 6. Germline loops: CDR1 SGHRS, CDR2 YFSETQ. The DNA of the CDR3 is TGCGCCAGCAGCTTGGGACAGGGTTATGGCAATGAGCAGTTCTTC. It specifies CASSLGQGYGNEQFF.

This chain connects TRBV10-2 to TRBJ2-7; 10 bases line up with TRBD2. The CDR3 consists of 14 residues. Looked up from germline, CDR1 is WSHSY and CDR2 is SAAADI. The ends lost 4 bases at V and 4 bases at J; junction bases unmatched: 4. This CDR3 reads CASSAGTSVYEQYF. The CDR3 DNA sequence: TGCGCCAGCAGTGCGGGGACTAGCGTTTACGAGCAGTACTTC.

V is TRBV6-1 and J is TRBJ1-2, with unresolved D. The CDR3 spans 11 residues. Germline-derived CDR1 and CDR2 are MNHNS and SASEGT. V was cut by 10 bases and J by 4 bases, with 10 bases left in between. In DNA form, the CDR3 reads TGTGCCAACGGGGAGGGCTATGGCTACACCTTC. Protein: CANGEGYGYTF.

CDR3 loop: CASSYSRAGGEQFF. The CDR3 DNA follows: TGTGCCAGCAGTTACTCGAGGGCAGGGGGCGAGCAGTTCTTC. The rearrangement links TRBV6-5 to TRBJ2-1; TRBD1 matches at 8 bases. V lost 0 bases and J lost 10; bases outside the gene matches: 5. CDR1 and CDR2 (germline): MNHEY, SVGAGI. This CDR3 contains 14 residues.

The chain has TRBV19 and TRBJ1-1; 8 bases match TRBD1. Looked up from germline, CDR1 is LNHDA and CDR2 is SQIVND (reference sequence). The CDR3 totals 16 residues. V lost 7 bases, J lost 4 bases, and 14 bases stayed unmatched. CDR3 amino acids: CASNIGLGTGSTEAFF. CDR3 coding DNA: TGTGCCAGTAATATCGGTCTCGGGACAGGCTCCACTGAAGCTTTCTTT.

The chain recombines TRBV29-1 with TRBJ2-3; 16 bases map to TRBD2. CDR1 is SQVTM, CDR2 ANQGSEA, per germline. The CDR3 contains 19 residues. This CDR3 reads CSAKPGLAGGRGSTDTQYF. CDR3 nucleotide sequence: TGCAGTGCTAAGCCGGGACTAGCGGGGGGGCGGGGTTCTACAGATACGCAGTATTTT.

V gene TRBV28 combines with J gene TRBJ1-2, with TRBD1 as a possible D gene (6 bases). Germline V lookup: CDR1 MDHEN, CDR2 SYDVKM. V was shortened by 5 bases and J by 4 bases, with 14 bases between the two germline ends. This CDR3 spans 14 amino acids. The CDR3 reads CASSTPGRGYGYTF. CDR3 DNA sequence: TGTGCCAGCAGTACACCGGGCAGGGGCTATGGCTACACCTTC.

The chain links TRBV4-2 to TRBJ1-6; a possible D gene is TRBD1 (6 bases). There are 15 residues in the CDR3. Germline-derived CDR1 and CDR2 are LGHNA and YNFKEQ. V lost 2 bases and J lost 7, with 12 bases in between. The CDR3 nucleotides are TGTGCCAGCAGCCAACCGGACAGAAACAATTCACCCCTCCACTTT. Its protein is CASSQPDRNNSPLHF.

The chain joins TRBV5-1 to TRBJ2-5, with 8 bases identical to TRBD2. Germline V gene lookup returns CDR1 SGHRS and CDR2 YFSETQ. This CDR3 spans 14 amino acids. The junction had 7 bases not matched to a gene; V was cut back by 4 bases and J by 5 bases. CDR3 sequence: CASSEIAGRETQYF. The CDR3 coding sequence is TGCGCCAGCAGCGAGATAGCGGGGAGGGAGACCCAGTACTTC.

The V and J genes are TRBV5-5 and TRBJ1-6; the D is unclear. Germline CDR1 reads SGHKS; CDR2 reads YYEKEE (reference sequence). The germline V and J ends were trimmed by 4 bases and 4 bases, with 12 bases remaining between them. CDR3 size: 15 residues. The CDR3 DNA follows: TGTGCCAGCAGCCCTGATGAGCGTTATAATTCACCCCTCCACTTT. This encodes CASSPDERYNSPLHF.

The chain links TRBV19 to TRBJ2-7; D is possibly TRBD1 (7 bases). The germline gives CDR1 LNHDA, CDR2 SQIVND (reference sequence). The CDR3 runs 17 residues. V gave up 3 bases and J gave up 3 bases, with 21 bases separating them. The CDR3: CASSIDATGDSGYEQYF. The CDR3, as DNA: TGTGCCAGTAGTATCGACGCCACAGGGGACTCGGGCTACGAGCAGTACTTC.

This rearrangement joins TRBV28 to TRBJ1-5; 9 bases line up with TRBD1. Germline V CDR1 and CDR2: MDHEN, SYDVKM. The CDR3 spans 15 residues. V dropped 6 bases and J dropped 7; count of bases not matched to a gene: 10. This CDR3 is CASRSGTGNEQPQHF. The CDR3 DNA sequence: TGTGCCAGCAGGTCCGGGACAGGGAATGAACAGCCCCAGCATTTT. Based on the CDR3 plus reference TRBV28 and TRBJ1-5, the full variable domain is DVKVTQSSRYLVKRTGEKVFLECVQDMDHENMFWYRQDPGLGLRLIYFSYDVKMKEKGDIPEGYSVSREKKERFSLILESASTNQTSMYLCASRSGTGNEQPQHFGDGTRLSIL.

V usage is TRBV4-2 and J usage is TRBJ2-2; TRBD1 agrees at 7 bases. The V segment lost 0 bases and the J segment 4 bases; nucleotides outside the gene matches: 8. The CDR3 contains 17 residues. Germline assignment: CDR1 LGHNA and CDR2 YNFKEQ. The CDR3 DNA is TGTGCCAGCAGCCAAGATCGGACAGGAATCTTCACCGGGGAGCTGTTTTTT. Translated, it gives CASSQDRTGIFTGELFF.

This rearrangement joins TRBV2 to TRBJ2-5; 7 nucleotides match TRBD2. Germline V lookup: CDR1 SNHLY, CDR2 FYNNEI. V shed 5 bases, J shed 5 bases, and the junction held 8 bases outside the gene matches. The CDR3 consists of 14 residues. Written as DNA, the CDR3 is TGTGCCAGCAGTACGGTTGCGGGGGAGGAGACCCAGTACTTC. It specifies CASSTVAGEETQYF. Drawing the rest from reference TRBV2 and TRBJ2-5, the complete variable domain is EPEVTQTPSHQVTQMGQEVILRCVPISNHLYFYWYRQILGQKVEFLVSFYNNEISEKSEIFDDQFSVERPDGSNFTLKIRSTKLEDSAMYFCASSTVAGEETQYFGPGTRLLVL.

The chain has TRBV27 and TRBJ2-7, with D tentatively TRBD1 (5 bases). Trimming stripped 0 bases from V and 2 bases from J, with 11 bases between. The CDR3 length is 15 residues. Per the germline V gene, CDR1 is MNHEY and CDR2 is SMNVEV (reference sequence). The CDR3 reads CASSLSGPQAYEQYF. The DNA of the CDR3 is TGTGCCAGCAGTTTATCGGGGCCACAAGCCTACGAGCAGTACTTC.

The V call is TRBV7-9, the J call TRBJ2-7, with D maybe TRBD1 (6 bases). Germline CDR1 SEHNR, CDR2 FQNEAQ (reference sequence). The CDR3 consists of 17 residues. The germline V and J ends were trimmed by 5 bases and 9 bases, with 29 bases remaining between them. The DNA of the CDR3 is TGTGCCAGCAGCCCCCGGACAGACCAGCATGGAACGTGTTTGCAGTACTTC. It codes for CASSPRTDQHGTCLQYF.

The chain recombines TRBV19 with TRBJ2-2; the D gene is possibly TRBD1 (6 bases). CDR1 is LNHDA, CDR2 SQIVND, per germline (reference sequence). Trimming shortened V by 8 bases and J by 4 bases, and 20 bases separated the two germline ends. The CDR3 is 16 amino acids. The CDR3 here is CASGTGTQISTGELFF. The DNA for the CDR3 is TGTGCCAGTGGGACCGGGACACAAATCAGCACCGGGGAGCTGTTTTTT.

This clone appeared once. The genes are TRBV28 and TRBJ1-2; TRBD1 aligns across 11 bases. Trimming took 6 bases from V and 8 from J; bases not matched to a gene: 8. Germline assignment: CDR1 MDHEN and CDR2 SYDVKM. The CDR3 has 14 amino acids. CDR3: CASRKGQGDFGYTF. The CDR3 nucleotides read TGTGCCAGCAGGAAGGGACAGGGGGACTTCGGCTACACCTTC.

The chain carries TRBV7-2 and TRBJ1-3; TRBD1 matches 8 bases. Germline CDR1 and CDR2: SGHTA and FQGNSA. This CDR3 has 15 residues. With 1 base clipped from V and 3 bases from J, the junction kept 2 bases outside the gene matches. CDR3 DNA: TGTGCCAGCAGCTTAGATGACAGGGGTGGAAACACCATATATTTT. It translates to CASSLDDRGGNTIYF.

The rearrangement joins TRBV19 to TRBJ2-3; TRBD1 aligns across 10 bases. With V trimmed by 3 bases and J by 4 bases, 10 bases remained unmatched. Looked up from germline, CDR1 is LNHDA and CDR2 is SQIVND (reference sequence). The CDR3 is 17 amino acids. The CDR3, as DNA: TGTGCCAGTAGTATCCCCGGACAGGGGGGCTGGGCAGATACGCAGTATTTT. This codes for CASSIPGQGGWADTQYF.

The chain combines TRBV10-1 with TRBJ2-3, with D perhaps matching TRBD1 (6 bases). This CDR3 is built from 16 residues. CDR1 and CDR2 (germline): WNHNN, SYGVQD (reference sequence). Deletions cut 4 bases from V and 0 bases from J, with 14 bases between. The CDR3 region is CASSGGRGQSTDTQYF. Here the CDR3 DNA reads TGCGCCAGCAGTGGTGGAAGGGGACAAAGCACAGATACGCAGTATTTT.

This clone was detected a few times. The chain has TRBV18 and TRBJ2-3; TRBD2 matches at 10 bases. Trimming at V came to 8 bases and at J to 5 bases, leaving 13 bases not matched to a gene. There are 16 residues in the CDR3. The germline gives CDR1 KGHSH, CDR2 LQKENI. The CDR3 nucleotides read TGTGCCAGCGACACTCAGCGGGGGGGATTGAGAGATACGCAGTATTTT. The encoded protein is CASDTQRGGLRDTQYF.

This chain links TRBV10-3 with TRBJ1-2; D possibly corresponds to TRBD1 (6 bases). The germline V gene has CDR1 ENHRY and CDR2 SYGVKD. V shed 9 bases and J shed 7 bases, with 24 bases lying between them. The CDR3 is 15 residues long. CDR3 sequence reads: CAISGDLLLTRGYTF. Written as DNA, the CDR3 is TGTGCCATTTCAGGGGACCTATTGCTAACTCGTGGCTACACCTTC.

The chain carries TRBV7-3 and TRBJ2-3; 7 bases fit TRBD2. The CDR3 totals 15 residues. Germline lookup yields CDR1 SGHTA and CDR2 FQGTGA. With 3 bases clipped from V and 6 bases from J, the junction kept 9 bases outside the gene matches. For the CDR3, the DNA is TGTGCCAGCAGCTTGGGGCCCCTTAGCGGGGATACGCAGTATTTT. Translating it yields CASSLGPLSGDTQYF.